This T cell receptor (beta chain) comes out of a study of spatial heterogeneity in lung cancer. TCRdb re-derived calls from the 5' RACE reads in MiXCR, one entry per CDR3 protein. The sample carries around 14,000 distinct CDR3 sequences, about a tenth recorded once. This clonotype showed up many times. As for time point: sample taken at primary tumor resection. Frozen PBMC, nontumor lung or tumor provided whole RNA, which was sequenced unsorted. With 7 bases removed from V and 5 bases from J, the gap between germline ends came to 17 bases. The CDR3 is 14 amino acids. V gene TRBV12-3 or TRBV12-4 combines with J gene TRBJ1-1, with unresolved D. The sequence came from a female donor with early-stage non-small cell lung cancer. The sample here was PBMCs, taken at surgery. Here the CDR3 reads CASIRRVFSTEAFF. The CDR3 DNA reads TGTGCCAGCATCAGACGGGTTTTTTCGACTGAAGCTTTCTTT.